The 21 T cell receptor beta chains below were found in one sample sequenced in a study of shared clonotypes between healthy human individuals. Here immunoSEQ multiplex PCR was the method, and the copy in TCRdb shows in-frame clones only, minus some. The sample gives more than 900,000 clones, 75% to 80% of which show up once; 0.6% to 0.7% is in the top ten. What was sequenced was memory CD4+ T cells from PBMCs. As for subset: CD45RA-negative fraction. These receptors originate from a man between 18 and 35 years old in good health. Some clones in this sample may be carry-over from other donors' samples.

The rearrangement joins TRBV5-1 to TRBJ2-7; TRBD2 aligns across 13 bases. This CDR3 has 20 residues. V lost 4 bases, J lost 4 bases, and 20 bases stayed unmatched. Germline loops: CDR1 SGHRS, CDR2 YFSETQ. CDR3: CASSLRDSGLAGQNSYEQYF. The CDR3 DNA follows: TGCGCCAGCAGCCTCCGAGACTCGGGACTAGCGGGGCAAAACTCTTACGAGCAGTACTTC.

The chain carries TRBV27 and TRBJ2-1; no clear D gene. The V and J ends lost 2 bases and 7 bases respectively, with 9 bases between them. CDR3 length: 13 amino acids. CDR1 MNHEY and CDR2 SMNVEV come from the germline V gene (reference sequence). CDR3 region: CASSLGTGNEQFF. In nucleotides, the CDR3 is TGTGCCAGCAGTTTAGGAACCGGGAATGAGCAGTTCTTC.

The rearrangement uses TRBV28 and TRBJ1-5, with no clear D. The CDR3 runs to 16 residues. V was trimmed by 2 bases and J by 0 bases, leaving 11 bases between them. Germline CDR1 is MDHEN and CDR2 is SYDVKM. Here the CDR3 reads CASSLGVRTSNQPQHF. The CDR3 DNA is TGTGCCAGCAGTTTAGGGGTCAGAACTAGCAATCAGCCCCAGCATTTT.

V gene TRBV15 combines with J gene TRBJ2-1, with D perhaps matching TRBD2 (6 bases). The V end was cut by 0 bases, the J end by 8 bases, with 20 bases between. The CDR3 covers 17 residues. Germline lookup yields CDR1 LNHNV and CDR2 YYDKDF (reference sequence). This CDR3 reads CATSRDRLAKWRDEQFF. In nucleotides, the CDR3 is TGTGCCACCAGCAGAGATCGGCTCGCCAAATGGAGGGATGAGCAGTTCTTC.

Comment on this clone: A much larger clone differs from this one at a single base, so this may be a read error. V usage is TRBV11-2 and J usage is TRBJ2-5; 10 bases fit TRBD1. V trimming: 5 bases; J trimming: 7 bases; junction bases outside the gene matches: 10. This CDR3 has 15 residues. CDR1 and CDR2 (germline): SGHAT, FQNNGV. The CDR3 nucleotides read TGTGCCAGCAGCCCGCGACAGGGGGCAGGAGTGACCCAGTACTTC. This sequence encodes CASSPRQGAGVTQYF. Using reference TRBV11-2 and TRBJ2-5 for the parts outside the CDR3, the full variable domain is EAGVAQSPRYKIIEKRQSVAFWCNPISGHATLYWYQQILGQGPKLLIQFQNNGVVDDSQLPKDRFSAERLKGVDSTLKIQPAKLEDSAVYLCASSPRQGAGVTQYFGPGTRLLVL.

The V call is TRBV7-8, the J call TRBJ2-7; 8 nucleotides line up with TRBD1. The CDR3 has 16 residues. Germline V gene sequence: CDR1 SGHVS, CDR2 FQNEAQ. V dropped 1 base and J dropped 1; count of bases not matched to a gene: 6. CDR3 protein: CASSLGVQGESYEQYF. The CDR3 bases are TGTGCCAGCAGCTTAGGGGTACAGGGGGAATCCTACGAGCAGTACTTC.

V and J are TRBV27 and TRBJ2-1; a possible D gene is TRBD1 (5 bases). CDR1 and CDR2 from the germline V gene are MNHEY and SMNVEV (reference sequence). V lost 0 bases and J 0 bases, leaving 9 bases between the germline ends. The CDR3 extends over 16 amino acids. The CDR3 region is CASSLSPRVSYNEQFF. CDR3 nucleotide sequence: TGTGCCAGCAGTTTATCGCCCAGGGTCTCCTACAATGAGCAGTTCTTC.

This chain uses TRBV28 with TRBJ1-1, with 8 bases lining up with TRBD1. Germline CDR1 MDHEN, CDR2 SYDVKM. CDR3 size: 18 residues. J lost 0 bases, V lost 8 bases, and 17 bases had no gene match. DNA for the CDR3: TGTGCCAGCTCAGGATCTCAAATCCAGGGGGCTCTGAACACTGAAGCTTTCTTT. It yields the protein CASSGSQIQGALNTEAFF.

J is TRBJ1-1 and V is TRBV10-3, with 10 bases identical to TRBD1. Unmatched junction bases numbered 4, after V lost 2 bases and J lost 4 bases. CDR1 is ENHRY and CDR2 is SYGVKD in the germline V gene. The CDR3 extends over 15 amino acids. The CDR3, as DNA: TGTGCCATCAGTGAGCCGGGACAGGGGATCACTGAAGCTTTCTTT. It encodes CAISEPGQGITEAFF.

The DNA for the CDR3 is TGTGCCACCAGCAGAGTATATTCAATCCGGGGACAGGGTTCAAATCAGCCCCAGCATTTT. It codes for CATSRVYSIRGQGSNQPQHF. This rearrangement joins TRBV15 to TRBJ1-5; 9 nucleotides line up with TRBD1. This CDR3 comprises 20 residues. Unmatched junction bases numbered 17, after V lost 1 base and J lost 4 bases. Germline V gene lookup returns CDR1 LNHNV and CDR2 YYDKDF (reference sequence).

The chain recombines TRBV9 with TRBJ1-4; D ambiguous. CDR1 and CDR2 from the germline V gene are SGDLS and YYNGEE. Trimming took 6 bases from V and 0 from J, leaving 12 bases between them. This CDR3 contains 15 residues. Here the CDR3 DNA reads TGTGCCAGCACCCCACGATCTGCAACTAATGAAAAACTGTTTTTT. Amino acids: CASTPRSATNEKLFF.

As concerns this clone: A far larger clone is only one base removed, so a read error is likely. This is likely a read error, given that the CDR3 carries no conserved phenylalanine or tryptophan at its end. The CDR3 nucleotides are TGTGCCATCAGTTCGGACAGAAACTATGGCTACACCCTC. Protein sequence: CAISSDRNYGYTL. V is TRBV10-3 and J is TRBJ1-2; a weak D match, TRBD1 (6 bases). V was shortened by 5 bases and J by 2 bases, with 9 bases between the two germline ends. Germline assignment: CDR1 ENHRY and CDR2 SYGVKD. The CDR3 is made up of 13 amino acids.

V gene TRBV28 combines with J gene TRBJ2-7; D gene ambiguous. Between the trimmed V and J ends, which lost 2 bases and 1 base, there was a span of 24 bases. The CDR3 has 19 amino acids. Germline-derived CDR1 and CDR2 are MDHEN and SYDVKM. The CDR3 region has the DNA TGTGCCAGCAGTTTAGTCCTTGTCGTCTTTAGACCCTTATCCTACGAGCAGTACTTC. Its translation: CASSLVLVVFRPLSYEQYF.

The rearrangement uses TRBV12-5 and TRBJ1-1; tentatively, D is TRBD1 (6 bases). The CDR3 has 16 residues. Between the trimmed V and J ends, which lost 5 bases and 2 bases, there was a span of 18 bases. CDR1 and CDR2 (germline): LGHNT, FRNRAP. CDR3 sequence reads: CASGPGDNLINTEAFF. The DNA for the CDR3 is TGTGCTAGTGGTCCCGGGGACAATTTAATAAACACTGAAGCTTTCTTT. Based on the CDR3 plus reference TRBV12-5 and TRBJ1-1, the full variable domain is DARVTQTPRHKVTEMGQEVTMRCQPILGHNTVFWYRQTMMQGLELLAYFRNRAPLDDSGMPKDRFSAEMPDATLATLKIQPSEPRDSAVYFCASGPGDNLINTEAFFGQGTRLTVV.

The CDR3 DNA reads as TGTGCCAGCAGCCAAGGGACTAGACTTGAGCAGTTCTTC. Protein product: CASSQGTRLEQFF. The V gene is TRBV7-9, the J gene TRBJ2-1; 8 bases fit TRBD2. Germline V gene sequence: CDR1 SEHNR, CDR2 FQNEAQ (reference sequence). The CDR3 is 13 residues long. With 5 bases clipped from V and 9 bases from J, the junction kept 6 bases outside the gene matches. Full variable domain (rest looked up from reference TRBV7-9 and TRBJ2-1): DTGVSQNPRHKITKRGQNVTFRCDPISEHNRLYWYRQTLGQGPEFLTYFQNEAQLEKSRLLSDRFSAERPKGSFSTLEIQRTEQGDSAMYLCASSQGTRLEQFFGPGTRLTVL.

The V gene is TRBV21-1, the J gene TRBJ2-7; the table gives TRBD2 as D, unverified against the DNA. TRBV21-1 is termed a pseudogene. This CDR3 is built from 15 residues. The CDR3 here is CASSKGASGSYEQYF. CDR3 DNA: TGTGCCAGCAGCAAAGGTGCTAGCGGCTCCTACGAGCAGTACTTC.

The V call is TRBV5-4, the J call TRBJ2-3; 15 bases are a match to TRBD2. The CDR3 is 16 amino acids. CDR1 SGHNT and CDR2 YYREEE come from the germline V gene (reference sequence). The ends lost 4 bases at V and 8 bases at J; junction bases unmatched: 8. CDR3 coding DNA: TGTGCCAGCAGCCGGGGACTAGCGGGAGGTGGGAGTACGCAGTATTTT. It specifies CASSRGLAGGGSTQYF. The variable domain in full, completed from reference TRBV5-4 and TRBJ2-3, reads ETGVTQSPTHLIKTRGQQVTLRCSSQSGHNTVSWYQQALGQGPQFIFQYYREEENGRGNFPPRFSGLQFPNYSSELNVNALELDDSALYLCASSRGLAGGGSTQYFGPGTRLTVL.

The chain recombines TRBV4-3 with TRBJ2-2, with TRBD1 as a possible D gene (5 bases). Germline assignment: CDR1 LGHNA and CDR2 YSLEER. The CDR3 sequence is 16 residues long. The V gene lost 0 bases and the J gene lost 4 bases, with 12 bases spanning the gap. CDR3 sequence reads: CASSQERSTATGELFF. The CDR3 DNA is TGCGCCAGCAGCCAAGAACGGTCGACAGCCACCGGGGAGCTGTTTTTT.

This chain uses TRBV7-8 with TRBJ2-1, with 8 bases aligning to TRBD2. V shed 6 bases and J 8 bases; nucleotides not matched to a gene: 18. The CDR3 contains 17 residues. Per germline, CDR1 SGHVS and CDR2 FQNEAQ. This CDR3 reads CASSRSPGLVLRDEQFF. The CDR3 DNA is TGTGCCAGCAGTCGAAGCCCGGGACTAGTATTGAGGGATGAGCAGTTCTTC.

This clone was seen only a few times. The chain joins TRBV4-2 to TRBJ2-5, with TRBD2 matching over 16 bases. The V and J ends lost 4 bases and 0 bases, in that order; junction bases with no gene match: 5. The germline gives CDR1 LGHNA, CDR2 YNFKEQ. The CDR3 spans 18 residues. In nucleotides, the CDR3 is TGTGCCAGCAGCCCTGGGACTAGCGGGGGGGGGTACCAAGAGACCCAGTACTTC. This gives the protein CASSPGTSGGGYQETQYF.

The chain carries TRBV7-2 and TRBJ1-2; TRBD1 aligns across 10 bases. The CDR3 length is 17 residues. The germline V gene has CDR1 SGHTA and CDR2 FQGNSA. The junction had 9 bases not matched to a gene; V was cut back by 1 base and J by 4 bases. The CDR3 bases are TGTGCCAGCAGCTTAGGGGGACAGGGGAGAGTTGCCTATGGCTACACCTTC. Amino acid sequence: CASSLGGQGRVAYGYTF.